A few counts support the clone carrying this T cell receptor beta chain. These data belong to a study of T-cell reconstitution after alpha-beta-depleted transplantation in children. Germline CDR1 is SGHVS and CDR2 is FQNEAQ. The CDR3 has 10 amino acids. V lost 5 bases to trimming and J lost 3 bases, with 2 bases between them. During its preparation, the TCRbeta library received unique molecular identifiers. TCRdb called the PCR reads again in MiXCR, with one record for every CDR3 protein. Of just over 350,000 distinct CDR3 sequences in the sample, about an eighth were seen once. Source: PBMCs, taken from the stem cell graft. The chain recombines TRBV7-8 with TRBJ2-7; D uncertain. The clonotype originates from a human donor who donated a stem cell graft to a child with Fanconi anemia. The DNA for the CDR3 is TGTGCCAGCAGCGGCTACGAGCAGTACTTC. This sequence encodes CASSGYEQYF.